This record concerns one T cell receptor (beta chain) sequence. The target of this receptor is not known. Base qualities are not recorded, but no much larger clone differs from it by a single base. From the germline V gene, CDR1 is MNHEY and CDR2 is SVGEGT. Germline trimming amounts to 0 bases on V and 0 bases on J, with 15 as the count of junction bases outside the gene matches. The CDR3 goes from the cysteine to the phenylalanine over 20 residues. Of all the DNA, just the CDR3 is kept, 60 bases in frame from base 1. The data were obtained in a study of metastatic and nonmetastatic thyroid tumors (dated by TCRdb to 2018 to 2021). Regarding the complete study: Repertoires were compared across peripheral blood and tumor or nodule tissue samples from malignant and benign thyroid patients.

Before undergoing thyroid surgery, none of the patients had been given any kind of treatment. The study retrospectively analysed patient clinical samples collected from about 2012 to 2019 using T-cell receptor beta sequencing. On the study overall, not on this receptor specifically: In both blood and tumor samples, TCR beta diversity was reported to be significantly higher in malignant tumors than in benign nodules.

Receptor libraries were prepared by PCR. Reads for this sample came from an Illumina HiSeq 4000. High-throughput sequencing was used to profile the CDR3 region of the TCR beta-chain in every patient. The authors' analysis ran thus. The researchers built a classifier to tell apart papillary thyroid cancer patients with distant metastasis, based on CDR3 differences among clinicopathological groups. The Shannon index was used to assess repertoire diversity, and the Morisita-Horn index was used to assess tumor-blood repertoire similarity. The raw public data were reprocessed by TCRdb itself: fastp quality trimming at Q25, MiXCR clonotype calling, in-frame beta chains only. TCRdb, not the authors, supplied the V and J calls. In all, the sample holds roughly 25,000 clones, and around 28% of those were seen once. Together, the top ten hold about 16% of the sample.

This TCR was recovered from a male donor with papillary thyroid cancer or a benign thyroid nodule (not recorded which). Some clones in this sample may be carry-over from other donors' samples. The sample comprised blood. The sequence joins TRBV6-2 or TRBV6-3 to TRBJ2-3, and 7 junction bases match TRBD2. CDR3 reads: CASSYSKILVLAASTDTQYF. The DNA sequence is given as TGTGCCAGCAGTTACTCGAAAATACTGGTTCTAGCGGCTAGCACAGATACGCAGTATTTT.